Listed here are 6 T cell receptor beta chains from one sample, sequenced in a study of blood T cell repertoires in COVID-19. Libraries were prepared by immunoSEQ multiplex PCR; TCRdb keeps only in-frame clonotypes and omits some of them. This table holds around 250,000 clones, 88% found once. The sample consisted of PBMCs or T cells enriched from blood (not recorded which). These receptors originate from a woman between 40 and 50 years old with acute COVID-19.

The chain carries TRBV12-3 or TRBV12-4 and TRBJ2-5, with a tentative D call TRBD1 (6 bases). Trimming removed 6 bases at V and 2 bases at J, with 10 bases between. This CDR3 has 13 amino acids. The DNA of the CDR3 is TGTGCCAGCAGGGACAGTTTTCAAGAGACCCAGTACTTC. Protein product: CASRDSFQETQYF.

This rearrangement joins TRBV11-3 to TRBJ2-5; D gene unclear. CDR1 and CDR2 from the germline V gene are SGHNT and YENEEA. V lost 0 bases and J 7 bases, leaving 12 bases between the germline ends. The CDR3 is 14 residues long. The DNA for the CDR3 is TGTGCCAGCAGCTTAGACCCCGCCAGTGGGACCCAGTACTTC. Residues: CASSLDPASGTQYF.

The chain links TRBV30 to TRBJ1-1; D not resolved. V lost 0 bases, J lost 2 bases, and 10 bases lay in between. Germline assignment: CDR1 GTSNPN and CDR2 SVGIG (reference sequence). This CDR3 contains 14 residues. CDR3 nucleotides: TGTGCCTGGAGTGTCCTCACAATTAACACTGAAGCTTTCTTT. The encoded protein is CAWSVLTINTEAFF.

The chain joins TRBV7-8 to TRBJ2-1; D is uncertain. The CDR3 has 13 residues. Germline V gives CDR1 SGHVS, CDR2 FQNEAQ. V was clipped by 4 bases and J by 6 bases, with 10 bases between them. The CDR3 DNA reads as TGTGCCAGCAGCTCAAGCCCCTCCAATGAGCAGTTCTTC. This translates into CASSSSPSNEQFF.

This chain links TRBV7-6 with TRBJ2-7; D ambiguous. With 4 bases removed from V and 3 bases from J, the gap between germline ends came to 16 bases. CDR3 length: 15 amino acids. Germline V CDR1 and CDR2: SGHVS, FNYEAQ. This CDR3 is CASSSLAAMRYEQYF. The DNA of the CDR3 is TGTGCCAGCAGCTCTCTCGCCGCAATGCGCTACGAGCAGTACTTC.

V gene TRBV5-6 combines with J gene TRBJ1-5; D may be TRBD1 (5 bases). Deletions cut 0 bases from V and 4 bases from J, with 8 bases between. The CDR3 sequence is 14 residues long. Germline values: CDR1 SGHDT, CDR2 YYEEEE. CDR3: CASSLDGGNQPQHF. CDR3 coding DNA: TGTGCCAGCAGCTTGGACGGGGGGAATCAGCCCCAGCATTTT. The whole variable domain, filled in from reference TRBV5-6 and TRBJ1-5, reads DAGVTQSPTHLIKTRGQQVTLRCSPKSGHDTVSWYQQALGQGPQFIFQYYEEEERQRGNFPDRFSGHQFPNYSSELNVNALLLGDSALYLCASSLDGGNQPQHFGDGTRLSIL.